This T cell receptor (beta chain) was identified in a study of blood T cells in healthy people across ages. Using a J-beta primer mix together with a sample-barcoded 5' primer, a second PCR was run for roughly 7 to 11 cycles. MiXCR, applied by TCRdb to the 5' RACE reads, yields one record per CDR3 protein. Of around 580,000 distinct CDR3 sequences listed, around 48% were seen once; the top ten hold roughly 25%. The V gene lost 6 bases and the J gene lost 10 bases, with 10 bases spanning the gap. The CDR3 loop spans 12 amino acids. From germline, CDR1 is SEHNR and CDR2 FQNEAQ (reference sequence). Of note for this clonotype: Its antigen is unidentified.

Study outcomes and limitations: Lack of knowledge of donor CMV status possibly confounded expanded clonotype changes. Measured against age, TCR beta diversity per million T cells decreased in a roughly linear manner. Versus aged donors, long-lived donors had higher diversity and more naive CD4+ cells.

Sequenced sample: blood. The chain recombines TRBV7-9 with TRBJ1-6; D remains unclear. The sequence derives from a man older than 75 in good health. This CDR3 is CASSSYGSPLHF. The CDR3 DNA reads as TGTGCCAGCAGTTCCTATGGGTCACCCCTCCACTTT.